Below, one T cell receptor (beta chain) is given with its context. No antigen is known for it. The source material, RNA transcripts, was used to amplify TCR beta CDR3 regions. HTBI primers were used for first-round RT-PCR of the TCR CDR3. Each CDR3 protein is one row after TCRdb ran MiXCR on the multiplex PCR reads. The table shows about 570,000 distinct CDR3 sequences, with roughly 46% occurring only once. Germline V gene data show CDR1 as SGHDN and CDR2 as FVKESK. The ends were cut back, 1 base at V and 7 bases at J, with 10 bases in the middle. This CDR3 region has 13 residues. Uncontrolled infections, other autoimmune diseases, pregnancy or lactation led to exclusion of patients. This entry belongs to a study of T cells in Graves' hyperthyroidism and ophthalmopathy. Overall study findings and caveats: Blood also held most thyroid clonotypes expanded beyond 0.001. The model's output predicted ophthalmopathy at a median of approximately 6.5 months prior to onset.

This TCR derives from an adult woman with Graves' disease, either hyperthyroidism or ophthalmopathy (not recorded which). What was sequenced was peripheral blood or thyroid tissue (not recorded which). The rearrangement joins TRBV14 to TRBJ2-5; D call uncertain. Written as DNA, the CDR3 is TGTGCCAGCAGCCAAGGGGTCGTAGGGACCCAGTACTTC. Its protein product is CASSQGVVGTQYF.